This entry features one TCR beta chain sequence. Only in-frame clones appear in the TCRdb table, and some are missing; sequencing was by immunoSEQ multiplex PCR. This table holds approximately 500,000 clones, almost 97% found once. The sample belongs to a study of shared clonotypes between healthy human individuals. Trimming pared 2 bases from V and 2 bases from J, leaving 18 bases between. The CDR3 totals 17 residues. This chain links TRBV23-1 with TRBJ2-5, with D possibly TRBD1 on 5 matching bases. TRBV23-1 is known as an ORF, though its function is uncertain. The receptor's source is a young woman in good health. The sequencing sample was made of naive CD4+ T cells sorted from blood. Subset given: CD45RA+ positively selected. In DNA, the CDR3 is TGCGCCAGCAGTCAAGGGTTCTGGGGCCGGTTACAAGAGACCCAGTACTTC. Protein product: CASSQGFWGRLQETQYF.